Listed below are T cell receptor beta chains from one sample, sequenced in a study of T cell repertoires in cytomegalovirus infection. TCRdb called the reads again in MiXCR, with one record for every CDR3 protein. The sample has about 360,000 distinct CDR3 sequences, 15% to 20% seen once; the top ten hold approximately 8%. Specimen: PBMCs. All receptors come from a human donor in good health (CMV status not recorded). Some clones in this sample may be carry-over from other donors' samples. Each CDR3 is given with its conserved first and last residue. D genes are given only for firm matches. Where a row states a size, it is once, few, many or the class of an expanded clone; other rows omit it.

j_call,d_call,clone_size,v_call,cdr3_nt,cdr3_aa
TRBJ2-5,.,many,TRBV7-2,TGTGCCAGCAGCTCGCCTCGGGGGACCCAGTACTTC,CASSSPRGTQYF
TRBJ1-1,.,many,TRBV7-6,TGTGCCAGCAGCTTAAGGGTATTGAACACTGAAGCTTTCTTT,CASSLRVLNTEAFF
TRBJ1-5,.,.,TRBV11-3,TGTGCCAGCAGCAAATGGGGGGCAGGTAATCAGCCCCAGCATTTT,CASSKWGAGNQPQHF
TRBJ1-1,.,many,TRBV7-9,TGTGCCAGCAGCGCCTTCCAAGGGGGCACTGAAGCTTTCTTT,CASSAFQGGTEAFF
TRBJ1-1,TRBD1,many,TRBV7-2,TGTGCCAGCAGCAGGTGGGGACAGGGGGCGGCTGACACTGAAGCTTTCTTT,CASSRWGQGAADTEAFF
TRBJ1-1,.,.,TRBV5-6,TGTGCCAGCAGGTACGGAGGTGGGACTGAAGCTTTCTTT,CASRYGGGTEAFF
TRBJ2-5,.,few,TRBV20-1,TGCAGCCTCAGGACCACGGAAGAGACCCAGTACTTC,CSLRTTEETQYF
TRBJ1-5,.,.,TRBV6-6,TGTGCCAGCAGAACAGGGCACGGGAAGCCCCAGCATTTT,CASRTGHGKPQHF
TRBJ2-3,.,.,TRBV7-9,TGTGCCAGCAGCTCCTGGAGGGGGGCTAGCACAGATACGCAGTATTTT,CASSSWRGASTDTQYF
TRBJ2-7,TRBD2,.,TRBV6-2/TRBV6-3,TGTGCCAGCCGCCGAGCCAGCGGGACCAGGGACGAGCAGTACTTC,CASRRASGTRDEQYF
TRBJ1-2,.,many,TRBV12-3/TRBV12-4,TGTGCCAGCAGTCAGGGGTATGGCTACACCTTC,CASSQGYGYTF
TRBJ2-1,.,few,TRBV11-3,TGTGCCAGCAGCTCCTACGGAGGGATAGGAGACAATGAGCAGTTCTTC,CASSSYGGIGDNEQFF
TRBJ1-1,.,.,TRBV6-1,TGTGCCAGCATACCGCCCGGGGGCAAACCTGAAGCTTTCTTT,CASIPPGGKPEAFF
TRBJ1-1,.,few,TRBV2,TGTGCCAGCAGTGCCCAGTATGAAGCTTTCTTT,CASSAQYEAFF
TRBJ2-2,.,.,TRBV29-1,TGCAGCGTTGAGGCGGAAGAGGGGGGAGCCCTCACCGGGAAGCTGTTTTTT,CSVEAEEGGALTGKLFF
TRBJ1-1,.,few,TRBV7-9,TGTGCCAGCAGCCCTCCGGGAGGGCTCGGGAACACTGAAGCTTTCTTT,CASSPPGGLGNTEAFF
TRBJ2-7,.,many,TRBV27,TGTGCCAGCAGGATTTTAGGGAGCTCCTACGAGCAGTACTTC,CASRILGSSYEQYF
TRBJ2-5,.,few,TRBV5-1,TGCGCCAGCAGCGAGACTCCTCAAGAGACCCAGTACTTC,CASSETPQETQYF
TRBJ2-3,TRBD2,many,TRBV7-2,TGTGCCAGCAGCCCCTCACTAGCGGGGATCCATACGCAGTATTTT,CASSPSLAGIHTQYF
TRBJ1-2,TRBD1,.,TRBV7-9,TGTGCCAGCAGCTTAGTGTCGCAGGGGGTGCGTGGCTACACCTTC,CASSLVSQGVRGYTF
TRBJ1-1,.,many,TRBV7-2,TGTGCCAGCAGCTTCATGCGCAGTGAAGCTTTCTTT,CASSFMRSEAFF
TRBJ1-2,.,.,TRBV19,TGTGCCACTGGACCCCACTTCTACACCTTC,CATGPHFYTF
TRBJ1-6,.,many,TRBV7-2,TGTGCCAGCAGCTTATATGGACCTAGCTCCTATAATTCACCCCTCCACTTT,CASSLYGPSSYNSPLHF
TRBJ1-4,.,.,TRBV20-1,TGCAGTGCTTTCAGGGATCACGAAAAACTGTTTTTT,CSAFRDHEKLFF
TRBJ2-1,TRBD1,many,TRBV10-3,TGTGCCATCAGTGAGTGGGGACAGCTGAGTTACTCCTACAATGAGCAGTTCTTC,CAISEWGQLSYSYNEQFF
TRBJ2-3,TRBD2,.,TRBV6-5,TGTGCCAGCAGTTATGGGCTAGCGGGGGGGCCCAGAACAGATACGCAGTATTTT,CASSYGLAGGPRTDTQYF
TRBJ2-3,TRBD1,few,TRBV7-2,TGTGCCAGCAGCTTAGTAGGACAGGGGGCAGATACGCAGTATTTT,CASSLVGQGADTQYF
TRBJ1-2,.,few,TRBV11-2,TGTGCCAGCAGCTTAATGGATATGGGGATCCTCGGTTATGGCTACACCTTC,CASSLMDMGILGYGYTF
TRBJ1-6,TRBD1,.,TRBV20-1,TGCAGTGCTAGAGATGGGACAGGGACCTATAATTCACCCCTCCACTTT,CSARDGTGTYNSPLHF